A single sample gave rise to the 20 T cell receptor beta chains below, sequenced in a study of early T cells in non-severe SARS-CoV-2 infection. TCRdb independently ran MiXCR on the 5' RACE reads; one entry per CDR3 protein. This sample yields 45,000 to 60,000 distinct CDR3 sequences, of which about a tenth are seen a single time; under 25% belongs to the top ten. Source material: whole blood. These receptors all stem from an adult who was a healthcare worker with PCR-confirmed SARS-CoV-2 infection or an uninfected control (not recorded which).

This clonotype was observed many times. The J gene is TRBJ2-3, the V gene TRBV13, with 7 positions matching TRBD1. Germline CDR1 is PRHDT and CDR2 is FYEKMQ (reference sequence). With 8 bases clipped from V and 3 bases from J, the junction kept 5 bases outside the gene matches. This CDR3 spans 13 amino acids. CDR3 sequence: CASRQGVTDTQYF. The CDR3 nucleotides are TGTGCCAGCCGCCAGGGGGTGACAGATACGCAGTATTTT.

The chain uses TRBV11-2 and TRBJ2-5; 11 bases match TRBD2. The CDR3 runs to 18 residues. Per the germline V gene, CDR1 is SGHAT and CDR2 is FQNNGV. V lost 8 bases and J lost 1; bases outside the gene matches: 15. CDR3 DNA sequence: TGTGCCAGCGTCAGAGGGCCTAGCGGGGGGCCCACCCAAGAGACCCAGTACTTC. Its translation: CASVRGPSGGPTQETQYF.

This clonotype has at least ten counts. This chain uses TRBV12-3 or TRBV12-4 with TRBJ2-3; 11 nucleotides agree with TRBD2. The V and J ends lost 5 bases and 9 bases, in that order; junction bases with no gene match: 7. The CDR3 loop spans 14 amino acids. The CDR3 DNA sequence: TGTGCCAGCAGTCCCGGGACTAGCGGATACACGCAGTATTTT. It codes for CASSPGTSGYTQYF.

This clonotype was detected a few times. This chain joins TRBV5-1 and TRBJ2-3; 10 positions match TRBD2. Germline CDR1 is SGHRS and CDR2 is YFSETQ. The CDR3 runs 15 residues. Trimming removed 5 bases from V and 7 bases from J; junction bases left unmatched: 10. The CDR3 DNA is TGCGCCAGCAGGGATACCAGCGGGGGGGCGTATACGCAGTATTTT. Translating gives CASRDTSGGAYTQYF.

In its sample, this clonotype was seen many times. The V gene is TRBV2, the J gene TRBJ2-1; D gene unclear. The CDR3 consists of 14 residues. Between the trimmed V and J ends, which lost 4 bases and 2 bases, there was a span of 9 bases. Germline loops: CDR1 SNHLY, CDR2 FYNNEI. The CDR3 bases are TGTGCCAGCAGTGCCCGGGTTACCTACAATGAGCAGTTCTTC. Its translation is CASSARVTYNEQFF.

This clonotype showed up many times. Here the CDR3 reads CASSRQGRYNEQFF. The CDR3 DNA sequence: TGTGCCAGCAGTCGACAGGGGCGATACAATGAGCAGTTCTTC. V is TRBV27 and J is TRBJ2-1; the match to TRBD1 covers 8 bases. CDR3 length equals 14 residues. Germline V CDR1 and CDR2: MNHEY, SMNVEV (reference sequence). With V trimmed by 5 bases and J by 4 bases, 4 bases remained unmatched.

In this sample, this clonotype turned up a few times. This chain connects TRBV3-1 to TRBJ1-5, with unresolved D. V lost 1 base, J lost 1 base, and 8 bases lay in between. The CDR3 has 15 residues. Germline values: CDR1 LGHDT, CDR2 YNNKEL (reference sequence). In nucleotides, the CDR3 is TGTGCCAGCAGCCAAGGAGGGAAAAGCAATCAGCCCCAGCATTTT. Residues: CASSQGGKSNQPQHF.

There are a few counts of this clonotype. This rearrangement joins TRBV11-2 to TRBJ2-1, with D unresolved. V gave up 3 bases and J gave up 4 bases, with 10 bases separating them. CDR3 length: 14 residues. Germline lookup yields CDR1 SGHAT and CDR2 FQNNGV. The CDR3: CASSFSIFYNEQFF. CDR3 in DNA: TGTGCCAGCAGCTTCTCCATATTTTACAATGAGCAGTTCTTC.

This clonotype occurred a few times. The chain uses TRBV7-2 and TRBJ1-6; D possibly corresponds to TRBD1 (5 bases). CDR1 and CDR2 from the germline V gene are SGHTA and FQGNSA. The CDR3 length is 16 residues. V was trimmed by 10 bases and J by 2 bases, leaving 18 bases between them. CDR3 region: CAIQSTGTTYNSPLHF. CDR3 nucleotides: TGTGCCATCCAAAGTACCGGGACGACCTATAATTCACCCCTCCACTTT.

This clonotype was detected ten times or more. V and J are TRBV2 and TRBJ2-5, with 9 bases aligning to TRBD2. CDR1 and CDR2 from the germline V gene are SNHLY and FYNNEI. This CDR3 has 15 residues. The junction had 9 bases not matched to a gene; V was cut back by 8 bases and J by 2 bases. The CDR3 bases are TGTGCCAGCTCCTACCCTAGCGGGGAGCAAGAGACCCAGTACTTC. Translated: CASSYPSGEQETQYF.

This clonotype was seen a handful of times. In DNA form, the CDR3 reads TGTGCCAGCAGTGGAGCCGGGCGGGAGGTAGAGACCCAGTACTTC. It specifies CASSGAGREVETQYF. The chain uses TRBV6-1 and TRBJ2-5, with 8 bases that match TRBD2. The V and J ends lost 4 bases and 4 bases, in that order; junction bases with no gene match: 8. The CDR3 has 15 amino acids. Germline CDR1 and CDR2: MNHNS and SASEGT.

The chain employs TRBV29-1 and TRBJ2-7; D ambiguous. The V gene lost 7 bases and the J gene lost 5 bases, with 9 bases spanning the gap. The CDR3 extends over 10 amino acids. Germline V gene sequence: CDR1 SQVTM, CDR2 ANQGSEA. The CDR3 protein is CSEGNHEQYF. The CDR3 DNA reads TGCAGCGAAGGGAACCACGAGCAGTACTTC.

The V call is TRBV6-1, the J call TRBJ2-5, with TRBD1 identical over 9 bases. CDR1 is MNHNS, CDR2 SASEGT, per germline. CDR3 length equals 15 residues. With V trimmed by 3 bases and J by 7 bases, 9 bases remained unmatched. The CDR3, as DNA: TGTGCCAGCAGTGATTCGATCCGGGACAGGGTGACCCAGTACTTC. Encoded protein: CASSDSIRDRVTQYF.

This clonotype was detected many times. The chain has TRBV7-9 and TRBJ1-4, with D perhaps matching TRBD1 (5 bases). The length of the CDR3 is 15 residues. Germline V gene sequence: CDR1 SEHNR, CDR2 FQNEAQ (reference sequence). V gave up 5 bases and J gave up 5 bases, with 15 bases separating them. In DNA, the CDR3 is TGTGCCAGCAGCATTGCCGGGACGAGGAATGAAAAACTGTTTTTT. Its translation: CASSIAGTRNEKLFF. Full variable domain (rest looked up from reference TRBV7-9 and TRBJ1-4): DTGVSQNPRHKITKRGQNVTFRCDPISEHNRLYWYRQTLGQGPEFLTYFQNEAQLEKSRLLSDRFSAERPKGSFSTLEIQRTEQGDSAMYLCASSIAGTRNEKLFFGSGTQLSVL.

The V and J genes are TRBV20-1 and TRBJ2-1; TRBD1 matches 9 bases. Per germline, CDR1 DFQATT and CDR2 SNEGSKA (reference sequence). The CDR3 totals 14 residues. J was trimmed by 7 bases and V by 2 bases; bases with no gene match: 6. CDR3 sequence (DNA): TGCAGTGCTAGAAGGTTGACAGGGGGTAATGAGCAGTTCTTC. It encodes CSARRLTGGNEQFF.

V gene TRBV2 combines with J gene TRBJ1-2; TRBD1 matches at 8 bases. Germline V gene data show CDR1 as SNHLY and CDR2 as FYNNEI. With 2 bases clipped from V and 8 bases from J, the junction kept 7 bases outside the gene matches. The CDR3 is 14 amino acids. CDR3 in DNA: TGTGCCAGCAGTGAATGGGTGACAGGGGAGGGCTACACCTTC. Translation: CASSEWVTGEGYTF.

This clonotype was seen a few times. The chain carries TRBV20-1 and TRBJ1-3, with unresolved D. Trimming removed 0 bases at V and 0 bases at J, with 6 bases between. Germline CDR1 DFQATT, CDR2 SNEGSKA (reference sequence). This CDR3 has 14 amino acids. This chain's CDR3 is CSARDPSSGNTIYF. DNA of the CDR3: TGCAGTGCTAGAGATCCCAGCTCTGGAAACACCATATATTTT.

This clonotype was seen repeatedly, ten times or more. The chain joins TRBV6-1 to TRBJ1-1; D perhaps matches TRBD1 (5 bases). The V gene lost 8 bases and the J gene lost 1 base, with 11 bases spanning the gap. The CDR3 extends over 13 amino acids. The germline gives CDR1 MNHNS, CDR2 SASEGT. The CDR3 is CASRIRENTEAFF. CDR3 nucleotide sequence: TGTGCCAGCCGTATCAGGGAGAACACTGAAGCTTTCTTT.

This clonotype was counted ten times or more. The chain links TRBV7-2 to TRBJ2-3; D uncertain. The V and J ends lost 5 bases and 4 bases respectively, with 4 bases between them. Looked up from germline, CDR1 is SGHTA and CDR2 is FQGNSA. The length of the CDR3 is 11 residues. The DNA for the CDR3 is TGTGCCAGCAGCACAGCAGATACGCAGTATTTT. Protein: CASSTADTQYF.

This clonotype was observed at least ten times. This chain links TRBV6-6 with TRBJ1-3; 7 bases map to TRBD1. Unmatched junction bases numbered 3, after V lost 0 bases and J lost 4 bases. The CDR3 length is 15 residues. The germline V gene has CDR1 MNHNY and CDR2 SVGAGI (reference sequence). Here the CDR3 DNA reads TGTGCCAGCAGTTACTCGAAGGACAGGGGAAACACCATATATTTT. Translated: CASSYSKDRGNTIYF.